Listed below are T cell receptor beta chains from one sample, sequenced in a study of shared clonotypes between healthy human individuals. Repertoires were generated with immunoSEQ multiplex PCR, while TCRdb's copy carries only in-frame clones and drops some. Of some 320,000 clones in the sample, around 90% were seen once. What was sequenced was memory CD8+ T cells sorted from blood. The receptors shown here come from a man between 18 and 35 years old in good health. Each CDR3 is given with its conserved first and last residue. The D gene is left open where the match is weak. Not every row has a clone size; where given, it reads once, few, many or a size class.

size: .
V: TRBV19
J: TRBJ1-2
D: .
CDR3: CASSIGTSYAGYTF
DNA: TGTGCCAGTAGTATCGGGACGTCCTACGCCGGCTACACCTTC

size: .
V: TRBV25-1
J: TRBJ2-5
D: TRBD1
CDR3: CASSLTTGGLQETQYF
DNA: TGTGCCAGCAGCCTTACAACAGGGGGACTTCAAGAGACCCAGTACTTC

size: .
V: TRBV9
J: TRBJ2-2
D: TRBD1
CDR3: CASSPWGTANTGELFF
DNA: TGTGCCAGCAGCCCCTGGGGGACAGCGAACACCGGGGAGCTGTTTTTT

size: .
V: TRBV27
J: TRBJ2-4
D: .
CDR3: CASSLLGENIQYF
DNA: TGTGCCAGCAGTTTGTTGGGCGAAAACATTCAGTACTTC

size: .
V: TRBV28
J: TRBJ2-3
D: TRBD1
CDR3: CASSLSLGTDLTDTQYF
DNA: TGTGCCAGCAGTTTATCCCTAGGGACAGATCTCACAGATACGCAGTATTTT

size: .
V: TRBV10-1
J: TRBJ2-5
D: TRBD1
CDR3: CASSESLTGTGGLETQYF
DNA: TGCGCCAGCAGTGAGTCCCTCACCGGGACAGGGGGTCTGGAGACCCAGTACTTC

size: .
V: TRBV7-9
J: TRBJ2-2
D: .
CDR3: CASAGALQGNTGELFF
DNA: TGTGCCAGCGCCGGGGCCCTCCAAGGGAACACCGGGGAGCTGTTTTTT

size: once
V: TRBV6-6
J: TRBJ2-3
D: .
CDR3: CASSSTETDTQYF
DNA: TGTGCCAGCAGTTCAACGGAAACAGATACGCAGTATTTT

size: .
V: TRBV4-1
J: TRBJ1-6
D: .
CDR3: CASRVTGGGSPLHF
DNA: TGCGCCAGCAGAGTAACCGGCGGGGGTTCACCCCTCCACTTT

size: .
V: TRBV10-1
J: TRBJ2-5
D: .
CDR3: CASTLIGNIQETQYF
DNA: TGCGCCAGCACCCTAATTGGTAATATTCAAGAGACCCAGTACTTC

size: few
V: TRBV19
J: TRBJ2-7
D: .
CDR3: CASSTHQGSYEQYF
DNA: TGTGCCAGTAGTACCCATCAGGGTTCCTACGAGCAGTACTTC

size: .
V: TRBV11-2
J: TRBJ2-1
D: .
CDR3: CASSFGNEQFF
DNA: TGTGCCAGCAGCTTTGGGAATGAGCAGTTCTTC

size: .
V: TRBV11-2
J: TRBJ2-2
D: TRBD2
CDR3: CASSSLTGTSWTGELFF
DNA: TGTGCCAGCAGCTCGCTTACCGGGACTAGTTGGACCGGGGAGCTGTTTTTT

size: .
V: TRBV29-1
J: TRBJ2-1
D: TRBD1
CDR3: CSVGTGDFGEQFF
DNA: TGCAGCGTCGGGACAGGGGATTTCGGTGAGCAGTTCTTC

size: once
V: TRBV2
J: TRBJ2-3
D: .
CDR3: CASTKGMATDTQYF
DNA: TGTGCCAGCACCAAAGGGATGGCCACAGATACGCAGTATTTT

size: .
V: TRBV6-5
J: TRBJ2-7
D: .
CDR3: CASSYGDSHLAYEQYF
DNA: TGTGCCAGCAGTTACGGTGACTCACATCTCGCCTACGAGCAGTACTTC

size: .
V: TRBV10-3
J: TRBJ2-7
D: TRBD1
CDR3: CAIRPGQGLYEQYF
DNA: TGTGCCATCAGGCCCGGACAGGGACTTTACGAGCAGTACTTC

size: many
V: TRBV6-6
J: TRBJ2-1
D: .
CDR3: CASSYSWESSYNEQFF
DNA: TGTGCCAGCAGTTACTCGTGGGAAAGCTCCTACAATGAGCAGTTCTTC

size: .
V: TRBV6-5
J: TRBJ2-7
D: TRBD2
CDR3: CASSYRVAGESYEQYF
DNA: TGTGCCAGCAGTTACAGAGTAGCGGGAGAGTCCTACGAGCAGTACTTC

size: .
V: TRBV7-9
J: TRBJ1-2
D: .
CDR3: CASSLGTAGHPYGYTF
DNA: TGTGCCAGCAGCTTAGGGACAGCGGGACACCCCTATGGCTACACCTTC

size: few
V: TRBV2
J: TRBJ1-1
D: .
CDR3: CASTQGENTEAFF
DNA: TGTGCCAGCACCCAAGGAGAGAACACTGAAGCTTTCTTT

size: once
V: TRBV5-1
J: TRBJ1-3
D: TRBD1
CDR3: CASPTGGEGTIYF
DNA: TGCGCCAGTCCGACAGGGGGTGAAGGCACCATATATTTT

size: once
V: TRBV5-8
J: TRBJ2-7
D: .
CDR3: CASSLYSSYEQYF
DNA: TGTGCCAGCAGCTTGTATAGCTCCTACGAGCAGTACTTC

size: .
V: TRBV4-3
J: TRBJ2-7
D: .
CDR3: CASSQDSGDYEQYF
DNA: TGCGCCAGCAGCCAAGACTCCGGAGATTACGAGCAGTACTTC

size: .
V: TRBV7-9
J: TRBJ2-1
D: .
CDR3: CASSPEAGSGYEQFF
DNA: TGTGCCAGCAGCCCAGAGGCCGGTTCTGGGTATGAGCAGTTCTTC

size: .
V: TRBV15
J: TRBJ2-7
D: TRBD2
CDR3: CATSKGPMGLAGESYEQYF
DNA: TGTGCCACCAGCAAGGGACCCATGGGACTAGCGGGAGAGAGCTACGAGCAGTACTTC

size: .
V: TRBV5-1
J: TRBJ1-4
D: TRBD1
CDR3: CASSPGQGAMEEKLFF
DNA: TGCGCCAGCAGCCCCGGACAGGGGGCGATGGAGGAAAAACTGTTTTTT

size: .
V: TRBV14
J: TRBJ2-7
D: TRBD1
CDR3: CASSRTGTGAYEQYF
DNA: TGTGCCAGCAGCCGGACCGGGACAGGGGCTTACGAGCAGTACTTC

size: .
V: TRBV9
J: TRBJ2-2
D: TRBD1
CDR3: CASSVVGTGGNTGELFF
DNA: TGTGCCAGCAGCGTAGTTGGGACAGGGGGGAACACCGGGGAGCTGTTTTTT

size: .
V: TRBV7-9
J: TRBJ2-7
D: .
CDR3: CASSQGIYEQYF
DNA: TGTGCCAGCAGCCAGGGGATCTACGAGCAGTACTTC

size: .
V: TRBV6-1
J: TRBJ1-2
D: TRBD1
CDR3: CASSFGTGIGYTF
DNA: TGTGCCAGCAGCTTCGGGACAGGGATTGGCTACACCTTC

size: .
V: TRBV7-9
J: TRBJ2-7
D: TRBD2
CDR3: CASSPPGGEQYF
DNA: TGTGCCAGCAGCCCTCCCGGGGGGGAGCAGTACTTC

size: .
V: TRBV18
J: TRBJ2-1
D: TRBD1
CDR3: CASSLQGAEQFF
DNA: TGTGCCAGCTCACTACAGGGGGCTGAGCAGTTCTTC

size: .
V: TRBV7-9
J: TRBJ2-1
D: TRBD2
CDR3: CASSPGTSGRAAYNEQFF
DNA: TGTGCCAGCAGTCCCGGGACTAGCGGGAGGGCCGCCTACAATGAGCAGTTCTTC

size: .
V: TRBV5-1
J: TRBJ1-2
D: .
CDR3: CASSLVVRIGRDGYTF
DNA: TGCGCCAGCAGCTTGGTTGTCCGGATAGGGAGAGATGGCTACACCTTC

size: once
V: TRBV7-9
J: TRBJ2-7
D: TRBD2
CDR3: CASSFGLAGGSHEQYF
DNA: TGTGCCAGCAGCTTCGGACTAGCGGGGGGGAGCCACGAGCAGTACTTC

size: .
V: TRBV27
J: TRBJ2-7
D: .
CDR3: CASSTQGSFHEQYF
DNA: TGTGCCAGCAGTACCCAGGGGAGTTTCCACGAGCAGTACTTC

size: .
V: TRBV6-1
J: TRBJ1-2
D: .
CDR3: CASTSNYGYTF
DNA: TGTGCCAGCACCAGTAACTATGGCTACACCTTC

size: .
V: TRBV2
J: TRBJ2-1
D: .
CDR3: CASSEALDFYNEQFF
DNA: TGTGCCAGCAGTGAAGCTCTGGACTTTTACAATGAGCAGTTCTTC

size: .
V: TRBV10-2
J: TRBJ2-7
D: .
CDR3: CAVTSYEQYF
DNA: TGCGCTGTGACCTCCTACGAGCAGTACTTC

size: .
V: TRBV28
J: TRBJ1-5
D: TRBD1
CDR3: CASRHGTGIYQPQHF
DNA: TGTGCCAGCAGACACGGGACAGGGATCTATCAGCCCCAGCATTTT

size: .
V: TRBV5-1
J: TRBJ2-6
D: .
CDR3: CASSSLATGSGANVLTF
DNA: TGCGCCAGCAGCTCTTTAGCGACGGGCTCTGGGGCCAACGTCCTGACTTTC

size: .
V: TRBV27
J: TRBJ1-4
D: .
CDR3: CASSTGPIGSEKLFF
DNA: TGTGCCAGCAGTACGGGACCTATTGGGAGTGAAAAACTGTTTTTT

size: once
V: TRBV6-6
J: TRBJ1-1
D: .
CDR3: CASSYPAGSEAFF
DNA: TGTGCCAGCAGTTACCCCGCAGGGAGTGAAGCTTTCTTT

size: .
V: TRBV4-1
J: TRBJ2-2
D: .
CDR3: CASSQATAWGPGELFF
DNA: TGCGCCAGCAGCCAAGCCACGGCGTGGGGGCCCGGGGAGCTGTTTTTT

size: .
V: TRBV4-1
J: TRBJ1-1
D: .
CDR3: CASSPDIMNTEAFF
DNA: TGCGCCAGCAGCCCGGACATCATGAACACTGAAGCTTTCTTT

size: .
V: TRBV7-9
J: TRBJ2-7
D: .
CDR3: CASSQDSRGANYEQYF
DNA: TGTGCCAGCAGCCAAGATTCCCGCGGGGCAAACTACGAGCAGTACTTC

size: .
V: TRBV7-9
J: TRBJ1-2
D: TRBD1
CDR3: CASSHPGQGGGYTF
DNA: TGTGCCAGCAGCCACCCCGGACAGGGAGGAGGCTACACCTTC

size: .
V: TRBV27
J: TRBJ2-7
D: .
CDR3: CASSWTDAYEQYF
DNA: TGTGCCAGCAGTTGGACAGACGCCTACGAGCAGTACTTC

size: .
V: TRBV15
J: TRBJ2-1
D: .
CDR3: CATSRLAEGYNEQFF
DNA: TGTGCCACCAGCAGGCTTGCCGAGGGATACAATGAGCAGTTCTTC

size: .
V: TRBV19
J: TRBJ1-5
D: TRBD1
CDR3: CASSIDPGTETYSNQPQHF
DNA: TGTGCCAGTAGTATAGACCCCGGGACAGAGACTTATAGCAATCAGCCCCAGCATTTT

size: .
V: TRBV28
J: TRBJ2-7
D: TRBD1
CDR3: CASSPGQGKTYEQYF
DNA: TGTGCCAGCAGTCCCGGACAGGGGAAAACCTACGAGCAGTACTTC

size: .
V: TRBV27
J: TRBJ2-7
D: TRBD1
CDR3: CASSRTGTGYDEQYF
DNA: TGTGCCAGCAGCCGCACTGGGACAGGGTACGACGAGCAGTACTTC

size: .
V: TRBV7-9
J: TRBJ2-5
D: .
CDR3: CASSNLAAEETQYF
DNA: TGTGCCAGCAGCAATCTGGCAGCCGAAGAGACCCAGTACTTC